Shown below are 30 T cell receptor beta chains from a single sample sequenced in a study of blood T cell repertoires in COVID-19. Sequencing was performed with immunoSEQ multiplex PCR; in TCRdb, only in-frame clones are kept and a portion is missing. The sample carries about 260,000 clones, over 65% recorded once. The specimen was peripheral blood. The receptor source for this set is a man in his sixties who had recovered from COVID-19.

This chain connects TRBV14 to TRBJ2-5; D unclear. CDR1 is SGHDN, CDR2 FVKESK, per germline. The CDR3 consists of 14 residues. The V end was cut by 1 base, the J end by 2 bases, with 8 bases between. The chain's CDR3 is CASSQVTRQETQYF. CDR3 nucleotides: TGTGCCAGCAGCCAAGTAACCAGACAAGAGACCCAGTACTTC.

CDR3 sequence reads: CASSGLTGGTTEAFF. The CDR3 nucleotides read TGTGCCAGCAGCGGACTGACAGGGGGTACGACTGAAGCTTTCTTT. The gene calls are TRBV5-6 and TRBJ1-1, with 9 bases identical to TRBD1. In germline, CDR1 is SGHDT, CDR2 YYEEEE. J was trimmed by 5 bases and V by 4 bases; bases with no gene match: 9. This CDR3 contains 15 residues.

V usage is TRBV5-4 and J usage is TRBJ2-4; D possibly corresponds to TRBD1 (6 bases). V gave up 4 bases and J gave up 2 bases, with 16 bases separating them. This CDR3 is 16 amino acids long. The germline gives CDR1 SGHNT, CDR2 YYREEE (reference sequence). The CDR3 DNA reads as TGTGCCAGCAGCCACCGCCGGGACACCACCAAAAACATTCAGTACTTC. It specifies CASSHRRDTTKNIQYF.

This rearrangement joins TRBV7-2 to TRBJ1-2, with 11 bases aligning to TRBD1. CDR1 is SGHTA and CDR2 is FQGNSA in the germline V gene. The CDR3 runs 16 residues. J lost 3 bases, V lost 4 bases, and 7 bases had no gene match. The DNA of the CDR3 is TGTGCCAGCAGCTCAGAGGACAGGGGGCTTTACTATGGCTACACCTTC. It specifies CASSSEDRGLYYGYTF.

The chain employs TRBV9 and TRBJ2-5, with TRBD2 identical over 9 bases. V lost 0 bases to trimming and J lost 1 base; unmatched junction nucleotides: 10. Germline V lookup: CDR1 SGDLS, CDR2 YYNGEE. The CDR3 runs to 18 residues. The CDR3 bases are TGTGCCAGCAGCGTAGCCATAGCGGGAGCGACAGCCCAAGAGACCCAGTACTTC. It is translated as CASSVAIAGATAQETQYF.

This clone was observed a single time. The chain couples TRBV6-6 to TRBJ2-7; maybe TRBD2 (6 bases). From germline, CDR1 is MNHNY and CDR2 SVGAGI (reference sequence). Trimming left V 8 bases short and J 4 bases short, with 18 bases between. CDR3 size: 14 residues. The DNA of the CDR3 is TGTGCCAGCGGAGGGAACGGGGTGGAGTACGAGCAGTACTTC. Its translation: CASGGNGVEYEQYF.

As concerns this clone: A much larger clone is a single base away; this may be a read error. V usage is TRBV27 and J usage is TRBJ2-2; D remains unclear. The CDR3 length is 13 residues. Germline-derived CDR1 and CDR2 are MNHEY and SMNVEV (reference sequence). Trimming shortened V by 4 bases and J by 3 bases, and 6 bases separated the two germline ends. CDR3 sequence: CASSYTYTGELFF. Here the CDR3 DNA reads TGTGCCAGCAGTTACACGTACACCGGGGAGCTGTTTTTT.

V usage is TRBV29-1 and J usage is TRBJ2-7; TRBD1 agrees at 7 bases. The V segment lost 3 bases and the J segment 0 bases; nucleotides outside the gene matches: 5. Per the germline V gene, CDR1 is SQVTM and CDR2 is ANQGSEA. CDR3 length equals 14 residues. CDR3 in amino acids: CSVEDRTSSYEQYF. The CDR3 region has the DNA TGCAGCGTTGAGGACAGGACAAGCTCCTACGAGCAGTACTTC.

Regarding this clone: The sample carries other DNA sequences with the same CDR3. The rearrangement joins TRBV2 to TRBJ2-4; the match to TRBD1 covers 9 bases. J lost 6 bases, V lost 5 bases, and 11 bases had no gene match. CDR1 is SNHLY, CDR2 FYNNEI, per germline. This CDR3 has 16 amino acids. CDR3 protein: CASSLPLDRGGNIQYF. CDR3 coding DNA: TGTGCCAGCAGTCTCCCCCTCGACAGGGGGGGAAACATTCAGTACTTC.

The chain links TRBV19 to TRBJ1-2; 9 bases match TRBD1. The CDR3 spans 15 residues. In germline, CDR1 is LNHDA, CDR2 SQIVND (reference sequence). J gave up 2 bases and V 4 bases, and 5 bases lay outside the gene matches. The CDR3 DNA reads as TGTGCCAGTAGTACCAGACAGGGGGAGAACTATGGCTACACCTTC. Translation gives CASSTRQGENYGYTF.

J is TRBJ1-1 and V is TRBV11-2; TRBD1 might be the D (6 bases). V lost 1 base to trimming and J lost 2 bases, with 14 bases between them. The germline V gene encodes CDR1 SGHAT and CDR2 FQNNGV. CDR3 length: 16 residues. The DNA of the CDR3 is TGTGCCAGCAGCTTAGGCCGTGGCAGGGGAAACACTGAAGCTTTCTTT. It specifies CASSLGRGRGNTEAFF.

This CDR3 is CASSSDPGTGTQPQHF. The CDR3 DNA follows: TGTGCCAGCAGTTCCGACCCAGGGACAGGGACTCAGCCCCAGCATTTT. The chain has TRBV27 and TRBJ1-5; TRBD1 matches at 9 bases. The ends lost 4 bases at V and 6 bases at J; junction bases unmatched: 10. Germline V gene data show CDR1 as MNHEY and CDR2 as SMNVEV (reference sequence). CDR3 length: 16 residues.

This clone was seen more than once but under ten times. This chain uses TRBV5-6 with TRBJ2-7, with TRBD1 matching 9 bases. The CDR3 runs 14 residues. Germline trimming cut 2 bases from V and 7 bases from J; bases unmatched to any gene: 7. Germline CDR1 is SGHDT and CDR2 is YYEEEE. The CDR3: CASSFGDRVGEQYF. For the CDR3, the DNA is TGTGCCAGCAGCTTTGGGGACAGGGTAGGAGAGCAGTACTTC.

The chain employs TRBV3-1 (or the pseudogene TRBV3-2) and TRBJ2-3, with a weak D call TRBD1 (6 bases). V was clipped by 1 base and J by 1 base, with 12 bases between them. Germline assignment: CDR1 LGHDT and CDR2 YNNKEL (reference sequence). The CDR3 spans 16 residues. The CDR3 reads CASSQVGPGGTDTQYF. CDR3 nucleotides: TGTGCCAGCAGCCAAGTTGGGCCAGGGGGCACAGATACGCAGTATTTT.

The CDR3 is CAISSGTSGSWPSEQYF. The CDR3 DNA reads as TGTGCCATCAGCTCCGGGACTAGCGGGTCTTGGCCCTCCGAGCAGTACTTC. This sequence joins TRBV10-3 and TRBJ2-7, with 12 nucleotides matching TRBD2. The CDR3 extends over 17 amino acids. Germline values: CDR1 ENHRY, CDR2 SYGVKD. J was trimmed by 6 bases and V by 6 bases; bases with no gene match: 15.

The V and J genes are TRBV7-2 and TRBJ1-3, with 10 bases aligning to TRBD1. After removal of 5 bases from V and 1 base from J, the junction contained 5 bases not matched to a gene. The CDR3 is made up of 16 amino acids. CDR1 SGHTA and CDR2 FQGNSA come from the germline V gene. The CDR3 loop is CASSKDRGRSGNTIYF. Written as DNA, the CDR3 is TGTGCCAGCAGCAAAGACAGGGGGCGGTCTGGAAACACCATATATTTT.

This chain connects TRBV21-1 to TRBJ2-1; TRBD1, the table's D call, was not compared with the DNA. TRBV21-1 is a known pseudogene. This CDR3 has 16 amino acids. The CDR3 here is CASSKTQGSPYNEQFF. In DNA, the CDR3 is TGTGCCAGCAGCAAGACACAGGGGAGCCCCTACAATGAGCAGTTCTTC.

The gene calls are TRBV9 and TRBJ1-4; perhaps TRBD1 as D (5 bases). The CDR3 is 15 residues long. Per the germline V gene, CDR1 is SGDLS and CDR2 is YYNGEE. Deletions cut 4 bases from V and 7 bases from J, with 17 bases between. The chain's CDR3 is CASSPSMGRAEKLFF. Written as DNA, the CDR3 is TGTGCCAGCAGCCCGTCGATGGGCAGGGCTGAAAAACTGTTTTTT.

The CDR3 nucleotides are TGTGCCAGCAGCGCACAGGGGGCTGGCTATGGCTACACCTTC. The encoded protein is CASSAQGAGYGYTF. The genes are TRBV7-9 and TRBJ1-2, with 9 bases identical to TRBD1. Germline V gene sequence: CDR1 SEHNR, CDR2 FQNEAQ (reference sequence). The CDR3 covers 14 residues. The V gene end was trimmed by 5 bases and the J gene end by 4 bases; junction bases not matched to a gene: 5.

V usage is TRBV28 and J usage is TRBJ1-5, with a weak D call TRBD1 (5 bases). Germline assignment: CDR1 MDHEN and CDR2 SYDVKM. V gave up 4 bases and J gave up 5 bases, with 15 bases separating them. The CDR3 covers 15 residues. Here the CDR3 reads CASSWDFPDHQPQHF. CDR3 nucleotides: TGTGCCAGCAGTTGGGACTTCCCCGACCATCAGCCCCAGCATTTT.

This chain connects TRBV5-8 to TRBJ2-2, with D hard to call. Germline CDR1 is SGHTS and CDR2 is YDEGEE. The length of the CDR3 is 15 residues. The V end was cut by 2 bases, the J end by 0 bases, with 8 bases between. The CDR3 DNA follows: TGTGCCAGCAGCTTTCAAGCGACGAACACCGGGGAGCTGTTTTTT. It translates to CASSFQATNTGELFF.

This rearrangement joins TRBV6-5 to TRBJ2-7, with no clear D. Germline lookup yields CDR1 MNHEY and CDR2 SVGAGI. CDR3 length: 13 amino acids. V lost 11 bases, J lost 3 bases, and 17 bases lay in between. The CDR3 nucleotides read TGTGCCTCCAAGCTTGGGCCCAACTACGAGCAGTACTTC. Translation: CASKLGPNYEQYF.

The rearrangement uses TRBV19 and TRBJ2-5, with D unclear. The germline CDR1 and CDR2 sequences are LNHDA and SQIVND (reference sequence). The germline V and J ends were trimmed by 4 bases and 2 bases, with 14 bases remaining between them. The CDR3 is 15 residues long. CDR3 nucleotides: TGTGCCAGTAGTACGGGTGGCAGCCTACAAGAGACCCAGTACTTC. It specifies CASSTGGSLQETQYF.

V and J are TRBV24-1 and TRBJ2-1, with 8 bases aligning to TRBD2. V trimming: 3 bases; J trimming: 8 bases; junction bases outside the gene matches: 8. The CDR3 is 15 amino acids. Per germline, CDR1 KGHDR and CDR2 SFDVKD. For the CDR3, the DNA is TGTGCCACCAGTGATCCACGTCGGGGGGGCGATGAGCAGTTCTTC. Residues: CATSDPRRGGDEQFF.

This chain connects TRBV5-4 to TRBJ2-5; 10 nucleotides line up with TRBD2. Trimming at V came to 4 bases and at J to 5 bases, leaving 8 bases not matched to a gene. CDR1 is SGHNT and CDR2 is YYREEE in the germline V gene (reference sequence). The CDR3 is 15 residues long. CDR3 bases: TGTGCCAGCAGCGCAAGCGGGGGGGCCCTTGAGACCCAGTACTTC. Translated, it gives CASSASGGALETQYF.

The V call is TRBV19, the J call TRBJ2-1, with 16 bases identical to TRBD2. Unmatched junction bases numbered 4, after V lost 3 bases and J lost 2 bases. The CDR3 consists of 18 residues. The germline CDR1 and CDR2 sequences are LNHDA and SQIVND (reference sequence). CDR3 nucleotides: TGTGCCAGTAGTATCCTGGGGACTAGCGGGGGGGCCTACAATGAGCAGTTCTTC. This gives the protein CASSILGTSGGAYNEQFF.

This clone was seen once. The chain uses TRBV30 and TRBJ1-6; D ambiguous. Looked up from germline, CDR1 is GTSNPN and CDR2 is SVGIG (reference sequence). Trimming stripped 2 bases from V and 7 bases from J, with 15 bases between. The CDR3 is made up of 15 amino acids. For the CDR3, the DNA is TGTGCCTGGAGTCGAGACACAGTCCGCAATTCACCCCTCCACTTT. Encoded protein: CAWSRDTVRNSPLHF.

The V call is TRBV30, the J call TRBJ2-2; possibly TRBD1 for D (6 bases). With 3 bases removed from V and 7 bases from J, the gap between germline ends came to 21 bases. The CDR3 length is 16 residues. The germline V gene has CDR1 GTSNPN and CDR2 SVGIG (reference sequence). CDR3 residues: CAWRWAGTTVGGELFF. CDR3 DNA sequence: TGTGCCTGGAGGTGGGCAGGGACAACGGTGGGCGGGGAGCTGTTTTTT. The full variable domain, with the rest looked up from reference TRBV30 and TRBJ2-2, is SQTIHQWPATLVQPVGSPLSLECTVEGTSNPNLYWYRQAAGRGLQLLFYSVGIGQISSEVPQNLSASRPQDRQFILSSKKLLLSDSGFYLCAWRWAGTTVGGELFFGEGSRLTVL.

V and J are TRBV30 and TRBJ2-1; the D gene is possibly TRBD2 (5 bases). Germline V gene data show CDR1 as GTSNPN and CDR2 as SVGIG (reference sequence). V dropped 1 base and J dropped 6 bases, with 13 bases sitting between them. The CDR3 is 14 amino acids. This chain's CDR3 is CAWSGEITPNEQFF. The CDR3 bases are TGTGCCTGGAGTGGGGAGATTACCCCCAATGAGCAGTTCTTC.

The chain employs TRBV19 and TRBJ2-1, with D hard to call. The CDR3 length is 12 residues. The germline gives CDR1 LNHDA, CDR2 SQIVND (reference sequence). Trimming cost V 6 bases and J 7 bases, with 10 bases left between them. The DNA of the CDR3 is TGTGCCAGTAGCTCCTACTCGAATGAGCAGTTCTTC. Translating gives CASSSYSNEQFF.